This T cell receptor beta chain was identified during a study of Graves' ophthalmopathy and Graves' hyperthyroidism. Ophthalmopathy donors showed moderate-to-severe activity, CAS ≥3, NOSPECS ≥4 and a duration under 3 months. Clinical symptoms, serum thyroxine, TRAb, thyroid ultrasound and orbital computed tomography determined diagnosis. PBMCs were isolated by Ficoll-Paque density gradient centrifugation, using approximately 10 ml of fresh peripheral blood as the starting material. This clonotype was counted many times. V was shortened by 2 bases and J by 7 bases, with 9 bases between the two germline ends. This CDR3 is built from 13 residues. Germline CDR1 and CDR2: SGHRS and YFSETQ. TCR beta CDR3 regions were amplified from RNA transcripts. A first-round RT-PCR used HTBI primers, followed by a second-round multiplex PCR. TCRdb independently ran MiXCR on the multiplex PCR reads; one entry per CDR3 protein. The data hold 200,000 to 250,000 distinct CDR3 sequences, with 20% to 25% observed a single time.

The receptor comes from a woman aged 50 to 60 with Graves' ophthalmopathy. The V call is TRBV5-1, the J call TRBJ2-2, with TRBD1 as a possible D gene (5 bases). Material for sequencing was peripheral blood. As DNA, the CDR3 is TGCGCCAGCAGCTTCGACAGTGTCGGGGAGCTGTTTTTT. This codes for CASSFDSVGELFF.